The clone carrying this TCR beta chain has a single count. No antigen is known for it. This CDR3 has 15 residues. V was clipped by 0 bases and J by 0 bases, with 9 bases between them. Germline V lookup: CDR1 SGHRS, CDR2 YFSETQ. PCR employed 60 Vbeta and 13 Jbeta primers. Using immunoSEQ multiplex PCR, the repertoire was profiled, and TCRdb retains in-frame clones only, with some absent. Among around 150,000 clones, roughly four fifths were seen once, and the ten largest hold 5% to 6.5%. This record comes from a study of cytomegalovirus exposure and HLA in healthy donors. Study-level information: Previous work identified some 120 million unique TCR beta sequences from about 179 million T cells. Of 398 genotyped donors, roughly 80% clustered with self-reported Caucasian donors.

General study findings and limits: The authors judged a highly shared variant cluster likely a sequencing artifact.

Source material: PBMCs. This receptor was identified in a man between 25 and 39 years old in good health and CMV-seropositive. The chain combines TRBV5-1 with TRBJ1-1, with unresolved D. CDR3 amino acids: CASSLEWRLNTEAFF. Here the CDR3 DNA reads TGCGCCAGCAGCTTGGAGTGGCGGCTGAACACTGAAGCTTTCTTT.